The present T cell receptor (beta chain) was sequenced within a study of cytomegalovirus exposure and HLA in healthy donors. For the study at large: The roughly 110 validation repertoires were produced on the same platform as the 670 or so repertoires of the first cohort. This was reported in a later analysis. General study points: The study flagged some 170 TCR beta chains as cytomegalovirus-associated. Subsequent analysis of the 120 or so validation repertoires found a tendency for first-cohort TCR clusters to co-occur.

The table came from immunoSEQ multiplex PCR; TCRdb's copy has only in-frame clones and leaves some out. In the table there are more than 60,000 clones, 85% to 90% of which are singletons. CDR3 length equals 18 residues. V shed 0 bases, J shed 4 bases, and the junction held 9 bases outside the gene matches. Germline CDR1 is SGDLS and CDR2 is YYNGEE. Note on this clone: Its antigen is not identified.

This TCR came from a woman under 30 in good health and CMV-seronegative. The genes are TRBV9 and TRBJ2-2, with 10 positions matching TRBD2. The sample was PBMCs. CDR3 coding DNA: TGTGCCAGCAGCGTAGTACCAGCGGGGGGGCCTGGCACCGGGGAGCTGTTTTTT. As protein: CASSVVPAGGPGTGELFF.